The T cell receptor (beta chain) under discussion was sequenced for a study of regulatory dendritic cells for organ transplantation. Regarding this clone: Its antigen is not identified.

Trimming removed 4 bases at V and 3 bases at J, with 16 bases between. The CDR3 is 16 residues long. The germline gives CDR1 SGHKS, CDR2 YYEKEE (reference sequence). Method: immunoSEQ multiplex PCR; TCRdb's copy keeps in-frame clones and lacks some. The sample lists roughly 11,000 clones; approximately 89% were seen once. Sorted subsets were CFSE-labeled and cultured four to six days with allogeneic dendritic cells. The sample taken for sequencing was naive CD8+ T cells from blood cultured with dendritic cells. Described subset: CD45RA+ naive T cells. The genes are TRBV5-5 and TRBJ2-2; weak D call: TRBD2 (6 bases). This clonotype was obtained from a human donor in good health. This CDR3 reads CASSRPGLSDTGELFF. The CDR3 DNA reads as TGTGCCAGCAGCCGACCGGGACTGTCGGACACCGGGGAGCTGTTTTTT. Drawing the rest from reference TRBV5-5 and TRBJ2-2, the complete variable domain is DAGVTQSPTHLIKTRGQQVTLRCSPISGHKSVSWYQQVLGQGPQFIFQYYEKEERGRGNFPDRFSARQFPNYSSELNVNALLLGDSALYLCASSRPGLSDTGELFFGEGSRLTVL.